This T cell receptor beta chain was retrieved from a study of liver allograft versus peripheral blood T cells. Study as a whole: Comparing T cell receptor repertoires in transplanted livers with those in recipients' peripheral blood was part of the design. Findings and caveats of the study: Liver allograft repertoires of T cell receptors reportedly diverged from peripheral blood repertoires.

TCRdb re-derived calls from the reads in MiXCR, one entry per CDR3 protein. The sample has more than 9,000 distinct CDR3 sequences; 15% to 20% are singletons. The germline V gene encodes CDR1 SEHNR and CDR2 FQNEAQ (reference sequence). The CDR3 is 15 amino acids. V dropped 5 bases and J dropped 3; count of bases not matched to a gene: 6. Turning to this clonotype: The antigen is undetermined.

This chain joins TRBV7-9 and TRBJ2-3, with TRBD2 matching over 9 bases. The receptor comes from a human patient who had a liver transplant. The graft donor may have given rise to some T cells. The CDR3 nucleotides are TGTGCCAGCAGCCCGACTAGCGGATGGACAGATACGCAGTATTTT. This codes for CASSPTSGWTDTQYF. Supplemented by reference TRBV7-9 and TRBJ2-3, the full variable domain reads DTGVSQNPRHKITKRGQNVTFRCDPISEHNRLYWYRQTLGQGPEFLTYFQNEAQLEKSRLLSDRFSAERPKGSFSTLEIQRTEQGDSAMYLCASSPTSGWTDTQYFGPGTRLTVL.